The clone carrying this TCR beta chain was detected many times. Its target is unknown. The data were obtained in a study of spatial heterogeneity in lung cancer. Study-wide findings and caveats: Ubiquitous expanded tumor TCRs were observed in blood more at resection than follow-up.

Trimming took off 1 base at V and 0 bases at J, with 7 bases between the two ends. The CDR3 length is 13 residues. CDR1 is GTSNPN, CDR2 SVGIG, per germline (reference sequence). Time point reported: sample taken at primary tumor resection. No cell sorting; template was whole RNA from tumor, lung tissue or PBMC. TCRdb ran MiXCR on the 5' RACE reads and lists one entry per CDR3 protein. The sample lists 20,000 to 25,000 distinct CDR3 sequences; 4.6% were seen once. The TCR sequence derives from a male donor with early-stage non-small cell lung cancer. Source: PBMCs, taken at surgery. V gene TRBV30 combines with J gene TRBJ2-7; D call uncertain. Written as DNA, the CDR3 is TGTGCCTGGAGTGGGCAGGCCTCCTACGAGCAGTACTTC. Translating it yields CAWSGQASYEQYF.